The 27 T cell receptor beta chains listed next were all sequenced from one sample in a study of blood T cell repertoires in COVID-19. TCRdb keeps only in-frame clones here, not all; method: immunoSEQ multiplex PCR. The sample records tens of thousands of clones, around 90% being singletons. The sample was peripheral blood. Source of these receptors: a human donor with active COVID-19. The donor label of this sample is uncertain.

This chain's CDR3 is CASSGRDRVVGEQFF. Here the CDR3 DNA reads TGTGCCAGCAGTGGCCGGGACAGGGTAGTTGGAGAGCAGTTCTTC. The rearrangement links TRBV6-6 to TRBJ2-1; 9 bases are a match to TRBD1. The CDR3 loop spans 15 amino acids. CDR1 is MNHNY, CDR2 SVGAGI, per germline (reference sequence). The V segment lost 5 bases and the J segment 10 bases; nucleotides outside the gene matches: 12.

This clone came up a few times. The chain uses TRBV7-6 and TRBJ2-1; 8 bases are a match to TRBD2. CDR1 is SGHVS, CDR2 FNYEAQ, per germline. The CDR3 loop spans 15 amino acids. J gave up 6 bases and V 8 bases, and 12 bases lay outside the gene matches. The CDR3 protein is CASGGSSGSFNEQFF. CDR3 sequence (DNA): TGTGCCAGCGGGGGCTCGAGCGGGAGTTTCAATGAGCAGTTCTTC.

Only a few counts were recorded for this clone. The V call is TRBV18, the J call TRBJ1-6; maybe TRBD1 (6 bases). Per germline, CDR1 KGHSH and CDR2 LQKENI. V was shortened by 3 bases and J by 8 bases, with 14 bases between the two germline ends. The CDR3 loop spans 15 amino acids. The CDR3 spells CASSPQQGVDSPLHF. DNA for the CDR3: TGTGCCAGCTCACCCCAACAGGGCGTGGATTCACCCCTCCACTTT.

The chain joins TRBV6-2 or TRBV6-3 to TRBJ2-6; D may be TRBD1 (5 bases). V was pared by 2 bases and J by 0 bases, with 5 bases between. Germline-derived CDR1 and CDR2 are MNHEY and SVGEGT. The CDR3 runs 15 residues. CDR3 sequence reads: CASSYDSSGANVLTF. CDR3 bases: TGTGCCAGCAGTTACGACAGCTCTGGGGCCAACGTCCTGACTTTC.

The CDR3: CASSYSVRETQYF. The CDR3 nucleotides are TGTGCCAGCAGCTATAGCGTCAGAGAGACCCAGTACTTC. The chain joins TRBV12-3 or TRBV12-4 to TRBJ2-5; TRBD2 is a possible D gene (5 bases). The CDR3 has 13 amino acids. V lost 6 bases to trimming and J lost 4 bases, with 12 bases between them.

In this sample, this clone turned up once. The chain joins TRBV7-2 to TRBJ2-7; 7 positions agree with TRBD2. The germline V gene has CDR1 SGHTA and CDR2 FQGNSA. CDR3 size: 14 residues. V shed 4 bases, J shed 2 bases, and the junction held 5 bases outside the gene matches. CDR3 loop: CASSSQREAYEQYF. The CDR3 nucleotides read TGTGCCAGCAGCTCCCAGCGGGAAGCCTACGAGCAGTACTTC.

The genes are TRBV7-2 and TRBJ2-3, with 8 bases fitting TRBD1. Germline V gene sequence: CDR1 SGHTA, CDR2 FQGNSA. J was trimmed by 3 bases and V by 5 bases; bases with no gene match: 7. The CDR3 runs 15 residues. The CDR3, as DNA: TGTGCCAGCAGCCTCATAGGACAGGGTACAGATACGCAGTATTTT. Protein sequence: CASSLIGQGTDTQYF.

This chain joins TRBV18 and TRBJ1-5, with TRBD1 matching 8 bases. From germline, CDR1 is KGHSH and CDR2 LQKENI. The V gene end was trimmed by 5 bases and the J gene end by 5 bases; junction bases not matched to a gene: 8. The CDR3 runs 15 residues. CDR3 amino acids: CASSNDRGGDQPQHF. The CDR3 DNA follows: TGTGCCAGCTCAAACGACAGGGGTGGCGATCAGCCCCAGCATTTT.

The chain carries TRBV7-8 and TRBJ1-6; 7 bases map to TRBD1. Germline values: CDR1 SGHVS, CDR2 FQNEAQ. This CDR3 contains 16 residues. V trimming: 7 bases; J trimming: 7 bases; junction bases outside the gene matches: 13. The CDR3 DNA reads TGTGCCAGCAACCCGCGCCGGGACAGTGCCAATTCACCCCTCCACTTT. This gives the protein CASNPRRDSANSPLHF.

This chain connects TRBV7-2 to TRBJ2-1, with TRBD2 identical over 9 bases. Germline-derived CDR1 and CDR2 are SGHTA and FQGNSA. The CDR3 covers 15 residues. Losses at the gene ends were 5 bases for V and 8 bases for J; bases not matched to a gene: 10. The CDR3 nucleotides read TGTGCCAGCAGCCCTCTGGCGGGAGGGCCCTATGAGCAGTTCTTC. Amino acids: CASSPLAGGPYEQFF.

V gene TRBV7-9 combines with J gene TRBJ2-1, with D tentatively TRBD2 (6 bases). V was trimmed by 5 bases and J by 1 base, leaving 18 bases between them. This CDR3 is built from 17 residues. Germline-derived CDR1 and CDR2 are SEHNR and FQNEAQ (reference sequence). The CDR3 region has the DNA TGTGCCAGCAGCAATATTAAGACTAGTTTTTCCTACAATGAGCAGTTCTTC. It translates to CASSNIKTSFSYNEQFF.

This rearrangement joins TRBV7-2 to TRBJ1-5; 8 nucleotides line up with TRBD1. The germline V gene has CDR1 SGHTA and CDR2 FQGNSA. This CDR3 has 15 amino acids. J was trimmed by 9 bases and V by 1 base; bases with no gene match: 8. CDR3 loop: CASSLDRTGSWPQHF. As DNA, the CDR3 is TGTGCCAGCAGCTTAGACCGGACAGGGTCCTGGCCCCAGCATTTT. The whole variable domain, remainder taken from reference TRBV7-2 and TRBJ1-5, is GAGVSQSPSNKVTEKGKDVELRCDPISGHTALYWYRQSLGQGLEFLIYFQGNSAPDKSGLPSDRFSAERTGGSVSTLTIQRTQQEDSAVYLCASSLDRTGSWPQHFGDGTRLSIL.

This chain links TRBV3-1 (or the pseudogene TRBV3-2) with TRBJ2-2; 8 bases align to TRBD1. Per the germline V gene, CDR1 is LGHDT and CDR2 is YNNKEL (reference sequence). The length of the CDR3 is 15 residues. Trimming removed 4 bases from V and 0 bases from J; junction bases left unmatched: 1. The CDR3 DNA reads TGTGCCAGCAGCCCGACAGGGGCGAACACCGGGGAGCTGTTTTTT. Its protein is CASSPTGANTGELFF.

The V call is TRBV4-2, the J call TRBJ2-5; TRBD2 matches at 7 bases. CDR3 length: 16 amino acids. The germline gives CDR1 LGHNA, CDR2 YNFKEQ. J was trimmed by 3 bases and V by 1 base; bases with no gene match: 8. The chain's CDR3 is CASSQARLALEETQYF. The CDR3 DNA is TGTGCCAGCAGCCAAGCGAGACTAGCCCTAGAAGAGACCCAGTACTTC.

This clone was observed once. The rearrangement uses TRBV5-6 and TRBJ2-3; 7 bases align to TRBD1. Germline lookup yields CDR1 SGHDT and CDR2 YYEEEE. The CDR3 covers 13 residues. With V trimmed by 1 base and J by 8 bases, 4 bases remained unmatched. As DNA, the CDR3 is TGTGCCAGCAGCTTGACAGGGGCTCCTACGCAGTATTTT. It yields the protein CASSLTGAPTQYF.

The chain combines TRBV10-2 with TRBJ2-1, with 11 bases identical to TRBD2. Germline-derived CDR1 and CDR2 are WSHSY and SAAADI. The CDR3 extends over 13 amino acids. Unmatched junction bases numbered 4, after V lost 6 bases and J lost 9 bases. CDR3 in amino acids: CASRGLAVGEQFF. The CDR3, as DNA: TGCGCCAGCAGGGGACTAGCGGTTGGTGAGCAGTTCTTC.

The rearrangement uses TRBV9 and TRBJ2-2; TRBD2 aligns across 7 bases. Trimming removed 0 bases from V and 7 bases from J; junction bases left unmatched: 3. Germline values: CDR1 SGDLS, CDR2 YYNGEE. The CDR3 is 14 residues long. The CDR3 nucleotides are TGTGCCAGCAGCGTAGCGGGGGGAGGCGGGGAGCTGTTTTTT. This translates into CASSVAGGGGELFF.

The chain has TRBV7-9 and TRBJ2-1, with 9 nucleotides matching TRBD2. This CDR3 spans 18 amino acids. Germline values: CDR1 SEHNR, CDR2 FQNEAQ (reference sequence). The V segment lost 4 bases and the J segment 0 bases; nucleotides outside the gene matches: 10. The DNA of the CDR3 is TGTGCCAGCAGCTCACCCAGGGCGGGAGGGACCTCCTACAATGAGCAGTTCTTC. This encodes CASSSPRAGGTSYNEQFF.

V gene TRBV6-1 combines with J gene TRBJ2-5; TRBD2 matches at 7 bases. Germline V gene lookup returns CDR1 MNHNS and CDR2 SASEGT. The CDR3 runs to 16 residues. J gave up 5 bases and V 0 bases, and 9 bases lay outside the gene matches. The CDR3 region is CASSEARTGGLETQYF. Written as DNA, the CDR3 is TGTGCCAGCAGTGAAGCAAGAACGGGAGGTCTGGAGACCCAGTACTTC.

The chain joins TRBV4-3 to TRBJ1-2; perhaps TRBD1 as D (5 bases). The V end lost 0 bases, the J end lost 7 bases, and 15 bases lay between the germline ends. The CDR3 extends over 15 amino acids. Germline V gene sequence: CDR1 LGHNA, CDR2 YSLEER. CDR3 in DNA: TGCGCCAGCAGCCAAGACGAGGCAAGGAGGGGTGGCTACACCTTC. Translated: CASSQDEARRGGYTF.

The chain combines TRBV9 with TRBJ2-7, with D perhaps matching TRBD1 (6 bases). The CDR3 has 13 amino acids. V was pared by 3 bases and J by 4 bases, with 11 bases between. Per germline, CDR1 SGDLS and CDR2 YYNGEE. CDR3 nucleotide sequence: TGTGCCAGCAGCGCGACAGGAAAGTACGAGCAGTACTTC. Amino acid sequence: CASSATGKYEQYF.

The chain recombines TRBV9 with TRBJ1-4; D might be TRBD1 (6 bases). V was pared by 5 bases and J by 2 bases, with 7 bases between. Germline assignment: CDR1 SGDLS and CDR2 YYNGEE. The CDR3 totals 13 residues. This chain's CDR3 is CASSDRTNEKLFF. CDR3 coding DNA: TGTGCCAGCAGTGACAGGACTAATGAAAAACTGTTTTTT. Filled out from reference TRBV9 and TRBJ1-4, the complete variable domain reads DSGVTQTPKHLITATGQRVTLRCSPRSGDLSVYWYQQSLDQGLQFLIQYYNGEERAKGNILERFSAQQFPDLHSELNLSSLELGDSALYFCASSDRTNEKLFFGSGTQLSVL.

This chain connects TRBV6-5 to TRBJ2-1; 9 bases map to TRBD2. V gave up 7 bases and J gave up 6 bases; unmatched junction bases: 10. Germline CDR1 MNHEY, CDR2 SVGAGI. This CDR3 is 15 amino acids long. CDR3 nucleotide sequence: TGTGCCAGCAAAGCCCCAGCGGGAGGACTCAATGAGCAGTTCTTC. Translated: CASKAPAGGLNEQFF.

This rearrangement joins TRBV6-2 or TRBV6-3 to TRBJ2-7, with TRBD1 identical over 7 bases. Germline V gene data show CDR1 as MNHEY and CDR2 as SVGEGT. J was trimmed by 5 bases and V by 2 bases; bases with no gene match: 9. The CDR3 is made up of 15 amino acids. In nucleotides, the CDR3 is TGTGCCAGCAGTTACGAGGGGGCCCCAGTAAACGAGCAGTACTTC. As protein: CASSYEGAPVNEQYF.

The V gene is TRBV3-1 (or the pseudogene TRBV3-2), the J gene TRBJ1-1, with 8 nucleotides matching TRBD1. The CDR3 is 16 residues long. V was clipped by 1 base and J by 1 base; unmatched bases: 5. Germline loops: CDR1 LGHDT, CDR2 YNNKEL (reference sequence). The CDR3 region is CASSQGQGSWNTEAFF. CDR3 coding DNA: TGTGCCAGCAGCCAAGGACAGGGGAGTTGGAACACTGAAGCTTTCTTT.

The chain links TRBV11-2 to TRBJ2-1, with 8 bases fitting TRBD1. The V gene's germline CDR1 is SGHAT and CDR2 FQNNGV. This CDR3 region has 13 residues. V dropped 4 bases and J dropped 16; count of bases not matched to a gene: 12. The CDR3 coding sequence is TGTGCCAGCAGCTCCGACAGGGGTGCCCCCCCATTCTTC. Amino acids: CASSSDRGAPPFF.

The table lists this clone with a few counts. DNA for the CDR3: TGTGCCAGCAGCTTTTGGACTAGCGGGACGCTGGCGTACGAGCAGTACTTC. It codes for CASSFWTSGTLAYEQYF. The chain carries TRBV7-8 and TRBJ2-7; the match to TRBD2 covers 12 bases. CDR1 SGHVS and CDR2 FQNEAQ come from the germline V gene. The CDR3 sequence is 17 residues long. V lost 3 bases, J lost 4 bases, and 10 bases stayed unmatched. The whole variable domain, remainder taken from reference TRBV7-8 and TRBJ2-7, is GAGVSQSPRYKVAKRGQDVALRCDPISGHVSLFWYQQALGQGPEFLTYFQNEAQLDKSGLPSDRFFAERPEGSVSTLKIQRTQQEDSAVYLCASSFWTSGTLAYEQYFGPGTRLTVT.